The 21 T cell receptor beta chains below come from one sample, sequenced in a study of siplizumab effects on memory and regulatory T cells. The method was immunoSEQ multiplex PCR; TCRdb's version includes in-frame clones alone and lacks a portion of them. The sample holds about 91,000 clones, 96% seen once. The sequenced material came from naive CD4+ T cells sorted from blood. The receptor set was obtained from a human donor in good health.

V gene TRBV2 combines with J gene TRBJ2-7; a weak D match, TRBD1 (5 bases). The CDR3 runs to 15 residues. V lost 5 bases and J 2 bases, leaving 16 bases between the germline ends. Germline loops: CDR1 SNHLY, CDR2 FYNNEI. CDR3 bases: TGTGCCAGCAGTCAGACTCCCAGGGTTCCCTACGAGCAGTACTTC. Residues: CASSQTPRVPYEQYF.

This chain links TRBV6-1 with TRBJ2-6; D possibly corresponds to TRBD1 (6 bases). The V gene's germline CDR1 is MNHNS and CDR2 SASEGT. Trimming removed 4 bases at V and 4 bases at J, with 11 bases between. This CDR3 contains 15 residues. The CDR3 protein is CASSAQGAGANVLTF. The CDR3 DNA reads as TGTGCCAGCAGTGCACAGGGAGCCGGGGCCAACGTCCTGACTTTC.

This chain joins TRBV11-3 and TRBJ2-3; no definite D call. Germline CDR1 is SGHNT and CDR2 is YENEEA. Trimming removed 5 bases at V and 4 bases at J, with 16 bases between. The length of the CDR3 is 15 residues. CDR3 region: CASSERASLPDTQYF. The CDR3 nucleotides read TGTGCCAGCAGCGAACGGGCCAGCTTGCCAGATACGCAGTATTTT. The variable domain in full, with the rest retrieved from reference TRBV11-3 and TRBJ2-3, is EAGVVQSPRYKIIEKKQPVAFWCNPISGHNTLYWYLQNLGQGPELLIRYENEEAVDDSQLPKDRFSAERLKGVDSTLKIQPAELGDSAVYLCASSERASLPDTQYFGPGTRLTVL.

The chain joins TRBV6-5 to TRBJ2-3; D is uncertain. Trimming removed 6 bases at V and 4 bases at J, with 11 bases between. The CDR3 consists of 13 residues. Germline V lookup: CDR1 MNHEY, CDR2 SVGAGI. The CDR3 coding sequence is TGTGCCAGCAGGAGAAGACGGCCAGATACGCAGTATTTT. This sequence encodes CASRRRRPDTQYF.

The chain recombines TRBV15 with TRBJ1-2, with D possibly being TRBD1 (6 bases). CDR3 length equals 12 residues. Germline V gene sequence: CDR1 LNHNV, CDR2 YYDKDF (reference sequence). V gave up 5 bases and J gave up 8 bases, with 12 bases separating them. CDR3 nucleotides: TGTGCCACCAGCTCTCCCAGGGGAGGCTACACCTTC. It codes for CATSSPRGGYTF.

The rearrangement joins TRBV20-1 to TRBJ2-1, with D uncertain. Germline CDR1 DFQATT, CDR2 SNEGSKA (reference sequence). This CDR3 has 11 residues. V was clipped by 3 bases and J by 3 bases, with 3 bases between them. The CDR3 coding sequence is TGCAGTGCTAGCCACTACAATGAGCAGTTCTTC. Its translation is CSASHYNEQFF.

This sequence joins TRBV9 and TRBJ2-1; D might be TRBD2 (6 bases). CDR3 size: 13 residues. The germline V and J ends were trimmed by 0 bases and 5 bases, with 6 bases remaining between them. Germline V lookup: CDR1 SGDLS, CDR2 YYNGEE. The CDR3 loop is CASSVGGDNEQFF. As DNA, the CDR3 is TGTGCCAGCAGCGTAGGGGGGGACAATGAGCAGTTCTTC.

This chain joins TRBV6-5 and TRBJ2-7, with 8 bases lining up with TRBD1. V was pared by 6 bases and J by 0 bases, with 7 bases of the junction left unmatched. This CDR3 spans 15 amino acids. Germline V lookup: CDR1 MNHEY, CDR2 SVGAGI. The DNA for the CDR3 is TGTGCCAGCAGCCGGGACAGGAGGAGCTCCTACGAGCAGTACTTC. Translating it yields CASSRDRRSSYEQYF.

The V call is TRBV5-1, the J call TRBJ2-3; D is uncertain. V was clipped by 2 bases and J by 3 bases, with 7 bases between them. Germline CDR1 SGHRS, CDR2 YFSETQ. This CDR3 spans 13 amino acids. The CDR3 here is CASSLKGTDTQYF. DNA for the CDR3: TGCGCCAGCAGCTTAAAGGGAACAGATACGCAGTATTTT. The variable domain in full, with the rest retrieved from reference TRBV5-1 and TRBJ2-3, is KAGVTQTPRYLIKTRGQQVTLSCSPISGHRSVSWYQQTPGQGLQFLFEYFSETQRNKGNFPGRFSGRQFSNSRSEMNVSTLELGDSALYLCASSLKGTDTQYFGPGTRLTVL.

This sequence joins TRBV4-3 and TRBJ2-3; 11 bases agree with TRBD2. Per germline, CDR1 LGHNA and CDR2 YSLEER. V lost 0 bases to trimming and J lost 5 bases; unmatched junction nucleotides: 4. This CDR3 region has 16 residues. DNA for the CDR3: TGCGCCAGCAGCCAAGAGCTAGCGGGGGGTCGAGATACGCAGTATTTT. Protein product: CASSQELAGGRDTQYF.

This chain joins TRBV6-5 and TRBJ2-7; maybe TRBD1 (6 bases). The CDR3 totals 15 residues. The V and J ends lost 8 bases and 2 bases respectively, with 19 bases between them. Germline lookup yields CDR1 MNHEY and CDR2 SVGAGI. CDR3 amino acids: CASRRYRDRTYEQYF. CDR3 in DNA: TGTGCCAGCCGCAGGTACAGGGACCGAACCTACGAGCAGTACTTC.

This chain joins TRBV29-1 and TRBJ1-1, with D possibly matching TRBD1 (5 bases). Germline lookup yields CDR1 SQVTM and CDR2 ANQGSEA. The CDR3 runs 14 residues. V was clipped by 7 bases and J by 3 bases, with 18 bases between them. The CDR3 sequence is CSARQGIIDTEAFF. CDR3 DNA: TGCAGCGCAAGGCAGGGTATCATCGACACTGAAGCTTTCTTT.

V and J are TRBV29-1 and TRBJ2-1; D gene uncertain. Trimming took 3 bases from V and 1 from J, leaving 13 bases between them. From germline, CDR1 is SQVTM and CDR2 ANQGSEA. The CDR3 is 15 amino acids. Here the CDR3 DNA reads TGCAGCGTTGAGTCGCGGAGTGCTTCCTACAATGAGCAGTTCTTC. Translation gives CSVESRSASYNEQFF.

The chain links TRBV27 to TRBJ1-2; the D gene is possibly TRBD1 (5 bases). Germline V gives CDR1 MNHEY, CDR2 SMNVEV (reference sequence). The V gene lost 2 bases and the J gene lost 4 bases, with 8 bases spanning the gap. This CDR3 spans 13 amino acids. The CDR3 DNA follows: TGTGCCAGCAGTTTAGCGGGGACCTATGGCTACACCTTC. It translates to CASSLAGTYGYTF.

This sequence joins TRBV7-2 and TRBJ2-3; 9 positions agree with TRBD1. The length of the CDR3 is 18 residues. J lost 4 bases, V lost 5 bases, and 16 bases had no gene match. Germline values: CDR1 SGHTA, CDR2 FQGNSA. CDR3 in amino acids: CASSPTPYQTGGPDTQYF. DNA for the CDR3: TGTGCCAGCAGCCCGACACCTTATCAGACAGGGGGACCAGATACGCAGTATTTT. Using reference TRBV7-2 and TRBJ2-3 for the parts outside the CDR3, the full variable domain is GAGVSQSPSNKVTEKGKDVELRCDPISGHTALYWYRQSLGQGLEFLIYFQGNSAPDKSGLPSDRFSAERTGGSVSTLTIQRTQQEDSAVYLCASSPTPYQTGGPDTQYFGPGTRLTVL.

This rearrangement joins TRBV10-1 to TRBJ2-7; tentative D call: TRBD1 (5 bases). From germline, CDR1 is WNHNN and CDR2 SYGVQD (reference sequence). Trimming cost V 4 bases and J 0 bases, with 7 bases left between them. This CDR3 has 13 residues. For the CDR3, the DNA is TGCGCCAGCAGTGGTCAGGGCTCCTACGAGCAGTACTTC. Translating gives CASSGQGSYEQYF.

The rearrangement joins TRBV5-1 to TRBJ2-1; D might be TRBD1 (5 bases). V lost 6 bases and J 7 bases, leaving 14 bases between the germline ends. Per germline, CDR1 SGHRS and CDR2 YFSETQ. The CDR3 is 13 residues long. CDR3 amino acids: CASMTDGGNEQFF. CDR3 nucleotides: TGCGCCAGCATGACAGACGGTGGAAATGAGCAGTTCTTC.

The rearrangement uses TRBV19 and TRBJ2-7, with 7 bases that match TRBD2. The CDR3 sequence is 14 residues long. The J segment lost 2 bases and the V segment lost 3 bases, leaving 4 bases of the junction unmatched. Germline CDR1 is LNHDA and CDR2 is SQIVND (reference sequence). CDR3 sequence: CASSMTGGTYEQYF. CDR3 bases: TGTGCCAGTAGTATGACGGGGGGAACCTACGAGCAGTACTTC.

On this clone itself: Other nucleotide sequences from this sample produce the same CDR3. V is TRBV6-5 and J is TRBJ1-2; no clear D gene. Between the trimmed V and J ends, which lost 0 bases and 8 bases, there was a span of 13 bases. Germline V CDR1 and CDR2: MNHEY, SVGAGI. The CDR3 contains 14 residues. This chain's CDR3 is CASSYSDPLGGYTF. DNA for the CDR3: TGTGCCAGCAGTTACTCGGACCCCCTGGGAGGCTACACCTTC.

The count of this clone is one. The J gene is TRBJ2-2, the V gene TRBV19; D is unresolved. Germline V CDR1 and CDR2: LNHDA, SQIVND (reference sequence). Trimming took 2 bases from V and 1 from J, leaving 8 bases between them. CDR3 length: 15 residues. The CDR3 region is CASSIFSLNTGELFF. CDR3 sequence (DNA): TGTGCCAGTAGTATATTCTCCCTGAACACCGGGGAGCTGTTTTTT.

The chain uses TRBV7-6 and TRBJ2-3; no definite D call. Germline loops: CDR1 SGHVS, CDR2 FNYEAQ. The CDR3 is 14 residues long. Trimming cost V 0 bases and J 2 bases, with 6 bases left between them. This CDR3 reads CASSLASDTDTQYF. The CDR3 DNA is TGTGCCAGCAGCTTAGCCTCTGACACAGATACGCAGTATTTT.